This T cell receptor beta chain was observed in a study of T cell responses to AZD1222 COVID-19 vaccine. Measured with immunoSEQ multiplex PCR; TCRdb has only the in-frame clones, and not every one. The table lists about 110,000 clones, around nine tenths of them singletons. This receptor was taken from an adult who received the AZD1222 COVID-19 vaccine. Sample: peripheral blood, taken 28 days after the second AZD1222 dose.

As DNA, the CDR3 is TGTGCCAGCAGTTTAGTCGGGGCCGGGGATACGCAGTATTTT. Translated, it gives CASSLVGAGDTQYF. The chain couples TRBV28 to TRBJ2-3; D assignment may be TRBD1 or TRBD2 (5 bases each). Germline-derived CDR1 and CDR2 are MDHEN and SYDVKM. CDR3 length: 14 amino acids. Trimming took off 2 bases at V and 6 bases at J, with 12 bases between the two ends.